This T cell receptor beta chain was captured by sequencing in a study of response to subunit inactivated influenza vaccine (dated by TCRdb to about 2018). At the level of the whole study: Deep quantitative profiling of the T cell receptor repertoire was used in the study to follow responses to a trivalent subunit inactivated influenza vaccine. Overall study results and their limits: According to the authors, only a limited number of new T cells may be recruited by each seasonal influenza vaccination.

V is clipped by 4 bases and J by 9 bases, and the sequence between their germline boundaries is 10 bases long. CDR1 and CDR2, per the germline V gene, are SQVTM and ANQGSEA. The CDR3 starts with the cysteine, ends with the phenylalanine, and has 11 residues. Of all the DNA, just the CDR3 is kept, 33 bases in frame from base 1. Receptor libraries were prepared by RT-PCR. These reads were obtained on an Illumina HiSeq 2500. TCRdb reran the public reads through fastp at Q25 and MiXCR, keeping productive beta chains. Each CDR3 protein gets just one entry, which takes the most common genes and DNA from the rows behind it. In this sample the table shows 500,000 to 550,000 distinct CDR3 sequences, 6% to 9% of which occur a single time. Of the sample, 13% falls within the top ten clones. A few counts support this clonotype. The specificity of this receptor is unknown. No base quality values were provided; no much bigger clone lies one nucleotide off.

The chain is assembled from TRBV29-1 and TRBJ2-1; no D gene is confidently identified. The sequence derives from a man between 50 and 70 years old who received an inactivated influenza vaccine. Donor details come from another sample of the same person, matched by shared clones. Sequencing was performed on PBMCs from blood, taken less than 30 months after vaccination. CDR3 region: CSVASASEQFF. The DNA reads TGCAGCGTTGCCAGCGCCAGTGAGCAGTTCTTC.